Sequencing of this T cell receptor beta chain was carried out in a study of regulatory dendritic cells for organ transplantation. The protocol was immunoSEQ multiplex PCR, while the TCRdb copy is restricted to in-frame clones and leaves out a portion. This repertoire shows over 20,000 clones, 74% found once; its top ten account for about 0.84%. Between the trimmed V and J ends, which lost 4 bases and 0 bases, there was a span of 7 bases. CDR1 is SGHRS and CDR2 is YFSETQ in the germline V gene. The CDR3 spans 14 residues. The chain employs TRBV5-1 and TRBJ1-4, with unresolved D. The receptor was derived from a human donor in good health. The sample was memory CD4+ T cells from blood. The subset is: CD45RO+ memory T cells. CDR3 residues: CASSPDSTNEKLFF. The CDR3 DNA follows: TGCGCCAGCAGCCCGGACTCAACTAATGAAAAACTGTTTTTT. The full variable domain, its missing parts supplied by reference TRBV5-1 and TRBJ1-4, is KAGVTQTPRYLIKTRGQQVTLSCSPISGHRSVSWYQQTPGQGLQFLFEYFSETQRNKGNFPGRFSGRQFSNSRSEMNVSTLELGDSALYLCASSPDSTNEKLFFGSGTQLSVL.